The rows below give T cell receptor beta chains drawn from one sample of a study of cytomegalovirus exposure and HLA in healthy donors. Data came from immunoSEQ multiplex PCR; TCRdb stores just in-frame clones and leaves some out. In the table there are over 150,000 clones, about four fifths of which are singletons. The sequenced sample was PBMCs. The receptors were gathered from a man aged 30 to 39 in good health and CMV-seropositive. Each CDR3 is given with its conserved first and last residue. The D gene is left open where the match is weak. Clone size is not always given. Where it is, it says once, few, many or a class for expanded clones.

size	D	V	J	CDR3	DNA
-	TRBD2	TRBV4-3	TRBJ2-5	CASSRIGTSGQETQYF	TGCGCCAGCAGCCGGATCGGGACTAGCGGCCAAGAGACCCAGTACTTC
-	TRBD2	TRBV2	TRBJ2-3	CARPGLAGSADTQYF	TGTGCCAGACCGGGACTAGCGGGATCCGCAGATACGCAGTATTTT
few	TRBD2	TRBV9	TRBJ2-3	CASSPSWGGTDTQYF	TGTGCCAGCAGCCCCTCATGGGGGGGAACAGATACGCAGTATTTT
-	-	TRBV7-9	TRBJ1-4	CASSTPAGANEKLFF	TGTGCTAGCAGCACCCCCGCGGGGGCTAATGAAAAACTGTTTTTT
-	-	TRBV12-5	TRBJ1-5	CASGITNRIQPQHF	TGTGCTAGTGGTATAACGAACAGGATTCAGCCCCAGCATTTT
-	TRBD1	TRBV4-3	TRBJ2-1	CASSQEGTGSRKQFF	TGCGCCAGCAGCCAAGAGGGGACAGGATCAAGGAAGCAGTTCTTC
-	-	TRBV19	TRBJ2-5	CASSVPFQAETQYF	TGTGCCAGTAGTGTCCCTTTCCAAGCAGAGACCCAGTACTTC
-	TRBD2	TRBV6-5	TRBJ2-5	CASSFAREKETQYF	TGTGCCAGCAGTTTCGCGCGGGAGAAAGAGACCCAGTACTTC
-	TRBD1	TRBV4-2	TRBJ1-6	CASSQDWDRSNSPLHF	TGTGCCAGCAGCCAAGATTGGGACAGGAGTAATTCACCCCTCCACTTT
-	-	TRBV19	TRBJ2-6	CASSPRDSFGANVLTF	TGTGCCAGTAGCCCCCGCGACAGTTTTGGGGCCAACGTCCTGACTTTC
-	-	TRBV7-9	TRBJ1-2	CASSVDSWGGYTF	TGTGCCAGCAGCGTCGACAGTTGGGGAGGCTACACCTTC
-	-	TRBV30	TRBJ2-3	CAWSVQTDTQYF	TGTGCCTGGAGTGTACAGACAGATACGCAGTATTTT
few	-	TRBV19	TRBJ1-4	CASSTPEFEKLFF	TGTGCCAGTAGTACCCCGGAGTTCGAAAAACTGTTTTTT
-	-	TRBV14	TRBJ1-1	CASSQDQRYTEAFF	TGTGCCAGCAGCCAAGACCAACGGTACACTGAAGCTTTCTTT
-	-	TRBV7-9	TRBJ2-7	CASSHRDNSYEQYF	TGTGCCAGCAGCCACCGGGACAACTCCTACGAGCAGTACTTC
-	-	TRBV7-8	TRBJ2-7	CASSLDFSSYEPYF	TGTGCCAGCAGCTTAGACTTCTCCTCCTACGAGCCGTACTTC
few	TRBD2	TRBV11-2	TRBJ2-5	CASSPLTSGEYQETQYF	TGTGCCAGCAGCCCACTAACTAGCGGAGAGTACCAAGAGACCCAGTACTTC
-	TRBD1	TRBV19	TRBJ2-5	CASSVGPTGFEETQYF	TGTGCCAGTAGTGTGGGACCGACAGGGTTTGAGGAGACCCAGTACTTC
once	TRBD2	TRBV5-1	TRBJ2-5	CASSPGGGRMETQYF	TGCGCCAGCAGCCCGGGGGGTGGAAGGATGGAGACCCAGTACTTC
-	TRBD2	TRBV4-3	TRBJ2-7	CASSPTPSGSSYEQYF	TGCGCCAGCAGCCCTACCCCTAGCGGGAGCTCCTACGAGCAGTACTTC
-	-	TRBV19	TRBJ1-4	CASRPVWGRTGIEKLFF	TGTGCCAGTAGACCCGTCTGGGGGAGAACAGGGATTGAAAAACTGTTTTTT
-	-	TRBV29-1	TRBJ2-5	CSSSRGKETQYF	TGCAGCAGCTCAAGGGGGAAAGAGACCCAGTACTTC
-	-	TRBV2	TRBJ1-1	CASSEDRPGGAFF	TGTGCCAGCAGTGAAGACAGGCCGGGGGGAGCTTTCTTT
few	TRBD2	TRBV28	TRBJ2-7	CASRTSGSYEQYF	TGTGCCAGCCGGACTAGCGGTTCCTACGAGCAGTACTTC
-	TRBD1	TRBV7-6	TRBJ2-7	CASSSGQGGSYEQYF	TGTGCCAGCAGCTCGGGACAGGGGGGGTCCTACGAGCAGTACTTC
-	TRBD1	TRBV7-2	TRBJ1-2	CASSPLGQPYGYTF	TGTGCCAGCAGCCCCCTGGGACAGCCCTATGGCTACACCTTC